The 20 T cell receptor beta chains below were found in one sample sequenced in a study of identical twins (dated by TCRdb to about 2016). Preparation of the library involved 5' RACE. Instrument used: Illumina HiSeq 2000. The raw public reads went through TCRdb reprocessing: fastp at Q25, MiXCR clone calling, in-frame beta chains kept. Rows with a matching CDR3 protein are joined into one entry that keeps the most common DNA and genes. The sample profile shows hundreds of thousands of distinct CDR3 sequences; approximately 6% of them were found once. The ten largest clones take up about 2% of the sample. The sequenced material came from naive T cells sorted from blood. The label giving this sample's cell subset or site can be read as: cells isolated with a human naive T-cell isolation kit. These receptors came from a young man in good health.

The DNA of the CDR3 is TGTGCCAGCAGTTTATTCCGTAGCGGGAGGGCCCAGGGGCTACCCAAAAACATTCAGTACTTC. Amino acids: CASSLFRSGRAQGLPKNIQYF. The chain links TRBV27 to TRBJ2-4; 11 bases are a match to TRBD2. V shed 1 base, J shed 2 bases, and the junction held 16 bases outside the gene matches. CDR3 size: 21 residues. Germline-derived CDR1 and CDR2 are MNHEY and SMNVEV (reference sequence).

This clonotype was counted at least ten times. The rearrangement links TRBV7-2 to TRBJ2-7, with D maybe TRBD1 (6 bases). CDR3 size: 13 residues. Germline assignment: CDR1 SGHTA and CDR2 FQGNSA. V was clipped by 11 bases and J by 3 bases, with 17 bases between them. The CDR3 bases are TGTGCCTCTAGGCCGGGACAAAACTACGAGCAGTACTTC. Protein sequence: CASRPGQNYEQYF.

This clonotype was seen ten or more times. This sequence joins TRBV2 and TRBJ1-5, with D possibly matching TRBD1 (6 bases). Germline CDR1 SNHLY, CDR2 FYNNEI. Trimming took 6 bases from V and 2 from J, leaving 14 bases between them. The length of the CDR3 is 15 residues. CDR3 coding DNA: TGTGCCAGCAGACGAGGGGGATCGGGCAATCAGCCCCAGCATTTT. This codes for CASRRGGSGNQPQHF. Supplemented by reference TRBV2 and TRBJ1-5, the full variable domain reads EPEVTQTPSHQVTQMGQEVILRCVPISNHLYFYWYRQILGQKVEFLVSFYNNEISEKSEIFDDQFSVERPDGSNFTLKIRSTKLEDSAMYFCASRRGGSGNQPQHFGDGTRLSIL.

This clonotype was seen a handful of times. This chain connects TRBV20-1 to TRBJ1-1; unclear D gene. Germline loops: CDR1 DFQATT, CDR2 SNEGSKA (reference sequence). Trimming stripped 3 bases from V and 3 bases from J, with 5 bases between. The CDR3 consists of 11 residues. The CDR3 is CSASPYTEAFF. CDR3 coding DNA: TGCAGTGCTAGCCCCTACACTGAAGCTTTCTTT.

This clonotype has just a few counts. The chain uses TRBV12-3 or TRBV12-4 and TRBJ1-1; 8 bases agree with TRBD1. This CDR3 region has 17 residues. V trimming: 6 bases; J trimming: 3 bases; junction bases outside the gene matches: 15. CDR3 DNA: TGTGCCAGCAGCCCAGGTCGGGCAGGGGGCTTTGACACTGAAGCTTTCTTT. It codes for CASSPGRAGGFDTEAFF.

At least ten counts were recorded for this clonotype. The chain uses TRBV5-1 and TRBJ2-2, with D tentatively TRBD1 or TRBD2 (5 bases each). V was trimmed by 1 base and J by 4 bases, leaving 8 bases between them. This CDR3 has 14 residues. Germline V gene data show CDR1 as SGHRS and CDR2 as YFSETQ. CDR3 loop: CASSLSGATGELFF. The CDR3 DNA reads TGCGCCAGCAGCTTGTCCGGGGCCACCGGGGAGCTGTTTTTT.

The chain carries TRBV30 and TRBJ1-1; D call uncertain. The ends were cut back, 0 bases at V and 0 bases at J, with 5 bases in the middle. CDR3 size: 13 residues. CDR1 and CDR2 from the germline V gene are GTSNPN and SVGIG (reference sequence). CDR3 in DNA: TGTGCCTGGAGTGTAGCCGTGAACACTGAAGCTTTCTTT. Its protein product is CAWSVAVNTEAFF.

This clonotype was recorded a few times. The V gene is TRBV9, the J gene TRBJ2-1; D is possibly TRBD1 or TRBD2 (6 bases each). This CDR3 spans 14 amino acids. Between the trimmed V and J ends, which lost 2 bases and 4 bases, there was a span of 10 bases. From germline, CDR1 is SGDLS and CDR2 YYNGEE. CDR3 coding DNA: TGTGCCAGCAGCGTGCGAGGGGGGTACAATGAGCAGTTCTTC. This translates into CASSVRGGYNEQFF.

This clonotype came up many times. The chain joins TRBV24-1 to TRBJ2-1; D ambiguous. The germline V gene encodes CDR1 KGHDR and CDR2 SFDVKD. The ends were cut back, 1 base at V and 4 bases at J, with 13 bases in the middle. This CDR3 has 16 amino acids. CDR3 region: CATSDFATDHYNEQFF. CDR3 in DNA: TGTGCCACCAGTGATTTCGCGACGGACCATTACAATGAGCAGTTCTTC.

The sample holds many counts of this clonotype. The chain links TRBV5-1 to TRBJ2-7; tentative D call: TRBD1 (6 bases). CDR1 and CDR2 from the germline V gene are SGHRS and YFSETQ. CDR3 size: 15 residues. V was cut by 4 bases and J by 4 bases, with 18 bases left in between. CDR3 bases: TGCGCCAGCAGCCACCCCGGAGGACAGCCTTACGAGCAGTACTTC. Translated: CASSHPGGQPYEQYF.

The chain links TRBV7-2 to TRBJ1-1, with D uncertain. The CDR3 sequence is 13 residues long. The V and J ends lost 0 bases and 5 bases respectively, with 7 bases between them. Germline V gives CDR1 SGHTA, CDR2 FQGNSA. For the CDR3, the DNA is TGTGCCAGCAGCTTAGCCGGCCAAACTGAAGCTTTCTTT. Protein product: CASSLAGQTEAFF. Full variable domain (remainder filled in from reference TRBV7-2 and TRBJ1-1): GAGVSQSPSNKVTEKGKDVELRCDPISGHTALYWYRQSLGQGLEFLIYFQGNSAPDKSGLPSDRFSAERTGGSVSTLTIQRTQQEDSAVYLCASSLAGQTEAFFGQGTRLTVV.

This clonotype was counted a few times. V and J are TRBV16 and TRBJ2-1, with TRBD1 identical over 9 bases. CDR3 length: 16 residues. The V gene's germline CDR1 is KGHSY and CDR2 FQNENV. The junction had 4 bases not matched to a gene; V was cut back by 2 bases and J by 2 bases. The CDR3 here is CASSQPGTGPYNEQFF. The CDR3 region has the DNA TGTGCCAGCAGCCAACCCGGGACAGGGCCCTACAATGAGCAGTTCTTC.

This clonotype was detected many times. The chain employs TRBV4-3 and TRBJ2-1; TRBD1 aligns across 7 bases. This CDR3 spans 15 amino acids. Trimming removed 1 base from V and 7 bases from J; junction bases left unmatched: 7. Germline V gene data show CDR1 as LGHNA and CDR2 as YSLEER. In nucleotides, the CDR3 is TGCGCCAGCAGCCAAGTCGGACAGGCCCGAAATGAGCAGTTCTTC. Translating it yields CASSQVGQARNEQFF.

This clonotype showed up just a few times. The chain carries TRBV3-1 and TRBJ1-1, with a weak D call TRBD1 (6 bases). Germline V gene lookup returns CDR1 LGHDT and CDR2 YNNKEL (reference sequence). Trimming removed 2 bases at V and 4 bases at J, with 11 bases between. This CDR3 spans 14 amino acids. This CDR3 is CASSQSYRATEAFF. DNA of the CDR3: TGTGCCAGCAGCCAATCATACAGGGCCACTGAAGCTTTCTTT.

This clonotype was counted many times. The chain combines TRBV5-1 with TRBJ1-1, with D unresolved. Germline V gene lookup returns CDR1 SGHRS and CDR2 YFSETQ. Trimming removed 0 bases from V and 0 bases from J, with 6 bases in between. This CDR3 comprises 14 residues. The CDR3 sequence: CASSLEGMNTEAFF. The CDR3 DNA sequence: TGCGCCAGCAGCTTGGAGGGAATGAACACTGAAGCTTTCTTT.

This clonotype was recorded at least ten times. The V gene is TRBV7-2, the J gene TRBJ1-5, with D tentatively TRBD1 (6 bases). Trimming removed 3 bases at V and 3 bases at J, with 9 bases between. Per the germline V gene, CDR1 is SGHTA and CDR2 is FQGNSA. The CDR3 runs to 14 residues. In DNA, the CDR3 is TGTGCCAGCAGCTTCAGGGGAGACAATCAGCCCCAGCATTTT. Amino acid sequence: CASSFRGDNQPQHF.

This clonotype appeared many times. The CDR3 nucleotides read TGCGCCAGCAGCCAATCCATTCTGATGAGGCAGTTCTTC. This sequence encodes CASSQSILMRQFF. The V and J genes are TRBV4-1 and TRBJ2-1; no clear D gene. Trimming cost V 2 bases and J 12 bases, with 14 bases left between them. Germline CDR1 MGHRA, CDR2 YSYEKL. The CDR3 totals 13 residues.

There are many counts of this clonotype. The rearrangement uses TRBV5-4 and TRBJ2-3; 7 positions agree with TRBD2. CDR3 size: 14 residues. V was clipped by 2 bases and J by 4 bases; unmatched bases: 4. Germline V gives CDR1 SGHNT, CDR2 YYREEE (reference sequence). The CDR3 protein is CASSFYTSADTQYF. CDR3 DNA sequence: TGTGCCAGCAGCTTTTACACTAGCGCAGATACGCAGTATTTT.

The rearrangement uses TRBV20-1 and TRBJ2-5; no reliable D call. Germline V gene sequence: CDR1 DFQATT, CDR2 SNEGSKA (reference sequence). The V and J ends lost 0 bases and 1 base respectively, with 15 bases between them. This CDR3 has 16 amino acids. CDR3 residues: CSARDPLLDTQETQYF. DNA of the CDR3: TGCAGTGCTAGAGATCCCCTCCTCGACACCCAAGAGACCCAGTACTTC.

This clonotype was recorded a few times. One end of the junction varies from germline; a read error may be responsible. The chain recombines TRBV5-8 with TRBJ2-5; no reliable D call. Germline values: CDR1 SGHTS, CDR2 YDEGEE. The CDR3 extends over 13 amino acids. The CDR3: CASSHRTDGGSFF. CDR3 in DNA: TGTGCCAGCAGCCACCGGACGGACGGTGGTTCCTTTTTC.